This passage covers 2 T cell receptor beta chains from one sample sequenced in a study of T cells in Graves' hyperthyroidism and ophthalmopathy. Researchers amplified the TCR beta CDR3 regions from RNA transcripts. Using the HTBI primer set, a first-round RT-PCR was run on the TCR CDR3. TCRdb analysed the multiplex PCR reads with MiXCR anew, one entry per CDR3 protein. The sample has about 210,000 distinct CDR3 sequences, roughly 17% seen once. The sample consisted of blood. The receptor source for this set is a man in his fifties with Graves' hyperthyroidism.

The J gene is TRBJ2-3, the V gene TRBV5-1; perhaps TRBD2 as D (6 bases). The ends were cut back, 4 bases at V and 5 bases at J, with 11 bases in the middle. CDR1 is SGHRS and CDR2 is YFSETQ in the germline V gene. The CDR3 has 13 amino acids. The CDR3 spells CASSLEGKDTQYF. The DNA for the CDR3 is TGCGCCAGCAGCCTGGAGGGTAAAGATACGCAGTATTTT.

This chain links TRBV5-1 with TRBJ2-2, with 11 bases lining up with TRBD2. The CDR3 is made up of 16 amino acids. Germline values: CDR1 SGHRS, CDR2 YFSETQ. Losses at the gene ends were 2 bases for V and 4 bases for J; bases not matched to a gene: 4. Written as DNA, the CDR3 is TGCGCCAGCAGCTTTCGACTAGCGGGAAGCACCGGGGAGCTGTTTTTT. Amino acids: CASSFRLAGSTGELFF.